The text below deals with one TCR beta chain. This entry belongs to a study of blood T cell repertoires in COVID-19. Study-level background: Samples taken during acute and convalescent COVID-19 were collected in the United States, Italy and Spain. The analysed material was cDNA or gDNA that came from T cells, B-cell-depleted T cells, or PBMCs.

Original processing notes: Amplifying reference gene primers gave estimates of nucleated cell counts. Sequencing was performed with immunoSEQ multiplex PCR; in TCRdb, only in-frame clones are kept and a portion is missing. V and J calls and clone size come straight from that table; D and trimming were deduced from the DNA. The sample lists a few hundred thousand clones; 70% to 90% were seen once. V was shortened by 3 bases and J by 3 bases, with 17 bases between the two germline ends. Germline V gene lookup returns CDR1 MNHEY and CDR2 SMNVEV (reference sequence). This CDR3 is built from 17 residues. The sample was peripheral blood. The genes are TRBV27 and TRBJ1-4, with a weak D call TRBD1 (6 bases). The receptor's source is a woman aged 60-70 years with COVID-19, enrolled during active disease. The CDR3 nucleotides read TGTGCCAGCAGTTTCCAACTTGGCAGGGGTTCTAATGAAAAACTGTTTTTT. It is translated as CASSFQLGRGSNEKLFF.